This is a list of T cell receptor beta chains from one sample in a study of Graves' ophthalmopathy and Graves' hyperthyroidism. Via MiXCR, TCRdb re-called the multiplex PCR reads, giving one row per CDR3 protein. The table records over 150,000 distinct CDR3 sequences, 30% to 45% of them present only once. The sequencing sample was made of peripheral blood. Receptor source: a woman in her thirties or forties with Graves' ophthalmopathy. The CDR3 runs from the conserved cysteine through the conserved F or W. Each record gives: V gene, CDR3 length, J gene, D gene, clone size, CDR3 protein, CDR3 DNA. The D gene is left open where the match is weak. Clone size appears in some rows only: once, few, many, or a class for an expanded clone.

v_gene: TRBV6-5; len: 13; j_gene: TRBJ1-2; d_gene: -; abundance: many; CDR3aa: CASSSGTFSGYTF; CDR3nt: TGTGCCAGCAGTTCCGGGACATTCTCTGGCTACACCTTC
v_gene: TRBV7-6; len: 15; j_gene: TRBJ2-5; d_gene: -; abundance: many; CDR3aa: CASSLAGGGQETQYF; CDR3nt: TGTGCCAGCAGCTTAGCAGGAGGGGGCCAAGAGACCCAGTACTTC
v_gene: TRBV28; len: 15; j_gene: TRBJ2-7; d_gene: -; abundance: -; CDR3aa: CASSLGTSSGYEQYF; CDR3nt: TGTGCCAGCAGTTTGGGCACTAGTAGTGGCTACGAGCAGTACTTC
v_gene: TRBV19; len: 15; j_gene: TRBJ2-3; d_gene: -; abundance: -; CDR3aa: CASSGRPDFTDTRYF; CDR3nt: TGTGCCAGTAGTGGACGACCCGATTTCACAGATACGCGGTATTTT
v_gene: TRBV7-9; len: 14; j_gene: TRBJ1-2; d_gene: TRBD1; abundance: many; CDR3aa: CASSLAGGRYGYTF; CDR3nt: TGTGCCAGCAGCTTAGCAGGGGGCCGCTATGGCTACACCTTC
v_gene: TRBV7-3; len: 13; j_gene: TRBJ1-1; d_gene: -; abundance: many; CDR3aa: CASSSATNTEAFF; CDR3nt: TGTGCCAGCAGCTCTGCTACAAACACTGAAGCTTTCTTT
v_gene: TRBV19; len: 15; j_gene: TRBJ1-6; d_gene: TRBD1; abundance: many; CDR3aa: CASRPRQGANSPLHF; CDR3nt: TGTGCCAGTAGGCCCCGACAGGGGGCGAATTCACCCCTCCACTTT
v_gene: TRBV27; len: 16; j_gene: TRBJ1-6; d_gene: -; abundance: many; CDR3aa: CASSRQRGVAKTPLHF; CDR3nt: TGTGCCAGCAGTCGCCAACGTGGGGTAGCCAAGACACCCCTCCACTTT
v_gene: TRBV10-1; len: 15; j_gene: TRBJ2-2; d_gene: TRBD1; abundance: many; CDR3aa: CASSLQGDNTGELFF; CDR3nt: TGCGCCAGCAGTCTACAGGGGGATAACACCGGGGAGCTGTTTTTT
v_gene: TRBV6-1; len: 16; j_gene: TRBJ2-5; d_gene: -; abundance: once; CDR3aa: CASSEAASDSGETQYF; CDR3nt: TGTGCCAGCAGTGAAGCCGCCAGCGATAGCGGAGAGACCCAGTACTTC
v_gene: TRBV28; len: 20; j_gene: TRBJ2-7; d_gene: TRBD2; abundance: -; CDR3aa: CASSLFSGTVTSGKPYEQYF; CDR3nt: TGTGCCAGCAGTTTATTCTCCGGGACAGTGACTAGCGGGAAACCCTACGAGCAGTACTTC
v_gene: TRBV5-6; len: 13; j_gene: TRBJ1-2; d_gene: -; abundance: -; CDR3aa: CASKPQRPYGYTF; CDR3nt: TGTGCCAGCAAGCCCCAGCGACCCTATGGCTACACCTTC
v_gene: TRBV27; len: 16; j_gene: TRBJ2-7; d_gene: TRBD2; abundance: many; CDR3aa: CASSLFASGRGYEQYF; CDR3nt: TGTGCCAGCAGTTTATTCGCTAGCGGGAGGGGGTACGAGCAGTACTTC
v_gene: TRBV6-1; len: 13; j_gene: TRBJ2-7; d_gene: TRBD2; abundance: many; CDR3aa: CASSAASGYEQYF; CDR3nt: TGTGCCAGCAGTGCGGCTAGCGGTTACGAGCAGTACTTC
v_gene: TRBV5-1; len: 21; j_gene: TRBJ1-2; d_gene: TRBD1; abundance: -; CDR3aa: CASSLHGPRGPGQEKNYGYTF; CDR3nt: TGCGCCAGCAGTCTCCATGGGCCCCGGGGTCCGGGACAGGAGAAAAACTATGGCTACACCTTC
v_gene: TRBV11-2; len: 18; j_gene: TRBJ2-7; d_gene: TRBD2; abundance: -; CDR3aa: CASSPRVGLAGGIYEQYF; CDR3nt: TGTGCCAGCAGCCCTAGGGTCGGACTAGCGGGAGGCATATACGAGCAGTACTTC
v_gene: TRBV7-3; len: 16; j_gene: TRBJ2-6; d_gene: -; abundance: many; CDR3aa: CASSLGSGAGANVLTF; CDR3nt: TGTGCCAGCAGCTTAGGGTCAGGGGCTGGGGCCAACGTCCTGACTTTC
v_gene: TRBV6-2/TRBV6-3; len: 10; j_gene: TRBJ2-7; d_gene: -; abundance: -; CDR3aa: CASATYEQYF; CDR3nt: TGTGCCAGCGCAACATACGAGCAGTACTTC
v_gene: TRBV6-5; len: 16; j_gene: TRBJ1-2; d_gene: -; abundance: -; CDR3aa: CASSYSSPADYYGYTF; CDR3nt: TGTGCCAGCAGTTACTCGAGCCCAGCTGATTACTATGGCTACACCTTC
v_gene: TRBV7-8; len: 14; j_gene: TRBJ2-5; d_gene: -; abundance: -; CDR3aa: CASSLLYREETQYF; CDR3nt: TGTGCCAGCAGCTTATTGTACAGGGAAGAGACCCAGTACTTC
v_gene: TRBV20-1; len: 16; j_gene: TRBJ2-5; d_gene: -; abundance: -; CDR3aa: CSVPPPRAIRRETQYF; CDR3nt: TGCAGTGTCCCGCCCCCCCGAGCTATCCGGCGGGAGACCCAGTACTTC
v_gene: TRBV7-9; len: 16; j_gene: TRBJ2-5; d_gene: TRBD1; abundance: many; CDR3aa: CASSRSEQGAGETQYF; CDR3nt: TGTGCCAGCAGCAGAAGCGAACAGGGGGCGGGGGAGACCCAGTACTTC
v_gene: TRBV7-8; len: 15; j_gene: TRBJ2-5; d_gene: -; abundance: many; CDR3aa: CASSLGSGFQETQYF; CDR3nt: TGTGCCAGCAGCTTAGGTTCAGGATTCCAAGAGACCCAGTACTTC
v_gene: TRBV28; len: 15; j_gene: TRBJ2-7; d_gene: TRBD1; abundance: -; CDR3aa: CASYPGQKVRYEQYF; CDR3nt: TGTGCCAGCTATCCGGGACAGAAGGTACGTTACGAGCAGTACTTC
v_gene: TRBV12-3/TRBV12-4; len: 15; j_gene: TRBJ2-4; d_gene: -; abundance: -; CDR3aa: CASSTPEGVQNIQYF; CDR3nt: TGTGCCAGCAGTACCCCTGAGGGGGTACAAAACATTCAGTACTTC
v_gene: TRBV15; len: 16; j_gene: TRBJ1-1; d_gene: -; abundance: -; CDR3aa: CATSRELTGSGTEAFF; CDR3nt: TGTGCCACCAGCAGAGAGCTTACAGGGTCAGGCACTGAAGCTTTCTTT
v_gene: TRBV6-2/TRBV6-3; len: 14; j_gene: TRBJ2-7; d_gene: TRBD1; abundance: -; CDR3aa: CASRSGQGNDEQYF; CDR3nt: TGTGCCAGCAGATCGGGACAGGGTAACGACGAGCAGTACTTC
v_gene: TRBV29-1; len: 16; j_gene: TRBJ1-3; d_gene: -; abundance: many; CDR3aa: CSVEDPQTSSGNTIYF; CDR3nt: TGCAGCGTTGAAGATCCTCAAACCAGCTCTGGAAACACCATATATTTT
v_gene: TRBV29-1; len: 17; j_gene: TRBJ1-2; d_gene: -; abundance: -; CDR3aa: CSVEDMGTRRAVYGYTF; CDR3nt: TGCAGCGTTGAAGATATGGGGACACGTCGCGCGGTCTATGGCTACACCTTC
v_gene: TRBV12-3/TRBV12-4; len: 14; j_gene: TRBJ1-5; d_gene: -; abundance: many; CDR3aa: CASRGLGINQPQHF; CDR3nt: TGTGCCAGCAGGGGACTGGGGATAAATCAGCCCCAGCATTTT
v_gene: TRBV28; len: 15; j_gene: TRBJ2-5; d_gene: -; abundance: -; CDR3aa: CASSYRTTVQETQYF; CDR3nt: TGTGCCAGCAGTTATCGGACAACCGTCCAAGAGACCCAGTACTTC
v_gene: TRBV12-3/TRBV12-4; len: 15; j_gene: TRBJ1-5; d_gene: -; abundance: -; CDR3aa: CASRPRGESNQPQHF; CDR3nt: TGTGCCAGCAGACCAAGGGGGGAGAGCAATCAGCCCCAGCATTTT
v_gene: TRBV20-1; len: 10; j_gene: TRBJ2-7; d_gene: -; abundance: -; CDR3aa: CSAVGPTQYF; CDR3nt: TGCAGTGCTGTCGGACCAACGCAGTACTTC
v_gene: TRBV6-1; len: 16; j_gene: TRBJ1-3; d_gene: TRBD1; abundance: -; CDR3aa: CASSLLTGSSGNTIYF; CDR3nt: TGTGCCAGCAGCCTCTTGACAGGGAGCTCTGGAAACACCATATATTTT
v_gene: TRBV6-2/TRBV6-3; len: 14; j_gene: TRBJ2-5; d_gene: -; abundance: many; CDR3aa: CASSIPVGRETQYF; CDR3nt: TGTGCCAGCAGCATCCCCGTTGGGAGAGAGACCCAGTACTTC
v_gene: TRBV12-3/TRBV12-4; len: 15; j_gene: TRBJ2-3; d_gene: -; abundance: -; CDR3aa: CASRLPPVKTDTQYF; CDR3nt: TGTGCCAGCAGACTACCTCCAGTCAAGACAGATACGCAGTATTTT
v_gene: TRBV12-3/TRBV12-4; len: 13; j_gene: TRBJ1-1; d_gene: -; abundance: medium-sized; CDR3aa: CASKREVNTEAFF; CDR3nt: TGTGCCAGCAAGAGAGAAGTGAACACTGAAGCTTTCTTT
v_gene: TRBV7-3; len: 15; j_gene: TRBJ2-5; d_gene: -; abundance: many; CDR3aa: CASSLIPGGPETQYF; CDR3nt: TGTGCCAGCAGCTTAATCCCCGGGGGCCCGGAGACCCAGTACTTC
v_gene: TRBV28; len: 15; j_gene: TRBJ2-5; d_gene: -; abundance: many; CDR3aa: CASSPRGSPQETQYF; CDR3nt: TGTGCCAGCAGTCCCAGGGGATCACCACAAGAGACCCAGTACTTC
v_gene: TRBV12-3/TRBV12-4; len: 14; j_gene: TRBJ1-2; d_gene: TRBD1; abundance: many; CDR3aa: CASSIRDRGPSPTF; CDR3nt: TGTGCCAGCAGTATCCGGGACAGGGGCCCTTCACCCACCTTC
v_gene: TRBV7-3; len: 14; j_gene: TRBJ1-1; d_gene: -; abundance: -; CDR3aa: CASSLDPSNTEAFF; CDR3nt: TGTGCCAGCAGCTTAGATCCCAGCAACACTGAAGCTTTCTTT
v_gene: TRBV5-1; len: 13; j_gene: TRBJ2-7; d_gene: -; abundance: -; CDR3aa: CASSLREGSEQYF; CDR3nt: TGCGCCAGCAGCCTACGTGAGGGAAGCGAGCAGTACTTC
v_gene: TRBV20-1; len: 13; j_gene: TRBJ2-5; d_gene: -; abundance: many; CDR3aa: CSARGDYQETQYF; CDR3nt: TGCAGTGCTAGAGGAGACTACCAAGAGACCCAGTACTTC
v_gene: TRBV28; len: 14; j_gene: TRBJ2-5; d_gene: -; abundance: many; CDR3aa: CASSPGSSQETQYF; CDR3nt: TGTGCCAGCAGCCCTGGTTCGAGCCAAGAGACCCAGTACTTC
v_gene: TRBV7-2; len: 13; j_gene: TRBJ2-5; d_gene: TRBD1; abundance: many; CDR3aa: CASSTGQGKTQYF; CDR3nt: TGTGCCAGCAGCACAGGACAGGGCAAGACCCAGTACTTC
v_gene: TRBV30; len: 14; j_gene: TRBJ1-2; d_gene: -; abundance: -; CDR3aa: CAWSVGWWNSGYTF; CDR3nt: TGTGCCTGGAGTGTAGGCTGGTGGAATTCCGGCTACACCTTC
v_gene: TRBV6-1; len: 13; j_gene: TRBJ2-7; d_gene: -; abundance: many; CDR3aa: CASRSDSPYEQYF; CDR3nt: TGTGCCAGCAGAAGCGACAGTCCCTACGAGCAGTACTTC
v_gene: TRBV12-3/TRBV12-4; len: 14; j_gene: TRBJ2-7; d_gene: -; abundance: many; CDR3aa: CASSRRTDTYEQYF; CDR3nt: TGTGCCAGCAGTCGGCGGACGGATACCTACGAGCAGTACTTC
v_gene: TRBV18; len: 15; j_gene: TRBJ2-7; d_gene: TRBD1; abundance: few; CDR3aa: CASSRPGQGAHEQYF; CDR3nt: TGTGCCAGCTCACGACCGGGACAGGGTGCTCACGAGCAGTACTTC
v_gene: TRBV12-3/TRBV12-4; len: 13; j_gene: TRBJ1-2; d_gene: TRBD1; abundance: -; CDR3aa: CASKGTGIPNYTF; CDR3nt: TGTGCCAGCAAGGGGACAGGGATCCCAAACTACACCTTC
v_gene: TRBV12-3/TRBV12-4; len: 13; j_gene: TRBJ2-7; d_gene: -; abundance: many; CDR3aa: CASRDTDSYEQYF; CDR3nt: TGTGCCAGCAGAGATACGGACTCCTACGAGCAGTACTTC
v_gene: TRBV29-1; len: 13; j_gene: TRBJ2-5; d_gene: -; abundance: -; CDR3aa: CSVEVQGKGTQYF; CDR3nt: TGCAGCGTTGAGGTACAGGGAAAAGGGACCCAGTACTTC
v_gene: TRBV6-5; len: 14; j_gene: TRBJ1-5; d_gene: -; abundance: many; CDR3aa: CASTRGNSNQPQHF; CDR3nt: TGTGCCAGCACTCGGGGGAATAGCAATCAGCCCCAGCATTTT
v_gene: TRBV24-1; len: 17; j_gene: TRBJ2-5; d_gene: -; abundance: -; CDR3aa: CATSDPRGRSSQETQYF; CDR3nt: TGTGCCACCAGTGACCCCCGTGGGCGATCAAGCCAAGAGACCCAGTACTTC
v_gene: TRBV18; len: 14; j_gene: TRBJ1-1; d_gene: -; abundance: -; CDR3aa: CASSPRRSLTEAFF; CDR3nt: TGTGCCAGCTCACCGCGCAGATCGTTGACTGAAGCTTTCTTT
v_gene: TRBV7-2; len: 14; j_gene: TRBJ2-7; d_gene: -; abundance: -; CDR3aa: CASSQSGVVYEQYF; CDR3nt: TGTGCCAGCAGCCAGTCAGGGGTTGTCTACGAGCAGTACTTC
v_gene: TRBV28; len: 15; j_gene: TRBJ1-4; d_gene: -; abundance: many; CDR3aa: CASTYILASQEKLFF; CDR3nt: TGTGCCAGCACATATATACTCGCGAGTCAGGAAAAACTGTTTTTT
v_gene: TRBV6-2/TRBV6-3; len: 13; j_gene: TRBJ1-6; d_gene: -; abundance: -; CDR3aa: CASCRTANSPLHF; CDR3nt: TGTGCCAGCTGCCGGACAGCGAATTCACCCCTCCACTTT
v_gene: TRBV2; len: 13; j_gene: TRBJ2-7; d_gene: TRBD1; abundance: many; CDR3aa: CASRRRDSREQYF; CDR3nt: TGTGCCAGCAGGCGCCGGGACAGTCGCGAGCAGTACTTC
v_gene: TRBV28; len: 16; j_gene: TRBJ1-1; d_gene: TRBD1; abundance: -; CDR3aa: CASSTTGGWGNTEAFF; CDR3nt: TGTGCCAGCAGTACGACAGGGGGCTGGGGGAACACTGAAGCTTTCTTT